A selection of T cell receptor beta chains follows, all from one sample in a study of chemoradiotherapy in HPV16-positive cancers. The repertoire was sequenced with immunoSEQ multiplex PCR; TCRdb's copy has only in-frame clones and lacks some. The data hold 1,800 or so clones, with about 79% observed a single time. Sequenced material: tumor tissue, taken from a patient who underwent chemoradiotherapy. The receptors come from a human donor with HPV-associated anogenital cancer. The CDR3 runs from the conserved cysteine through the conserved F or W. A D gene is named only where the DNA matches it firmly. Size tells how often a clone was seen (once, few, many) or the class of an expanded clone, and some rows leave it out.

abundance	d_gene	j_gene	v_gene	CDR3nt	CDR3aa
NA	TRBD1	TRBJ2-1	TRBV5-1	TGCGCCAGCAGCCCCGGACAGGCACCCACATCTGAGCAGTTCTTC	CASSPGQAPTSEQFF
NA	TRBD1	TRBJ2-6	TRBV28	TGTGCCAGCAGACACGGTGGAGGGACAGGGTCCTCTGGGGCCAACGTCCTGACTTTC	CASRHGGGTGSSGANVLTF
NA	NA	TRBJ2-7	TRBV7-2	TGTGCCAGCAGCTCCACCCAAGGGCTAGAGCAGTACTTC	CASSSTQGLEQYF
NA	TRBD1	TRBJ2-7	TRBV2	TGTGCCAGCACAGCAGGGGGCTCCTACGAGCAGTACTTC	CASTAGGSYEQYF
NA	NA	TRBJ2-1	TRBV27	TGTGCCAGCAGTTACGAGGGAAGGACGCAGTTCTTC	CASSYEGRTQFF
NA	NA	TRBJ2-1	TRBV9	TGTGCCAGCAGCGTAGGGGGTTTGCAGGATGGGCAGTTCTTC	CASSVGGLQDGQFF
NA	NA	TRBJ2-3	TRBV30	TGTGCCTGGAGGTCCGGGACACCCGTCCTGTATTTT	CAWRSGTPVLYF
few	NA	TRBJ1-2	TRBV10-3	TGTGCCATCAGTGAGAGGGTAGGGGGTTCTAGCTATGGCTACACCTTC	CAISERVGGSSYGYTF
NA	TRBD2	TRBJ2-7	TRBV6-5	TGTGCCAGCAGTTCCGAGAGGGTTAGCGGGGCCTACGAGCAGTACTTC	CASSSERVSGAYEQYF
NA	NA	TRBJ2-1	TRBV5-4	TGTGCCAGCAGCTTGGGGCAGGGGATTTACAATGAGCAGTTCTTC	CASSLGQGIYNEQFF
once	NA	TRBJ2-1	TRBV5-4	TGTGCCAGCAGCTTGGCGGGGAGCTCCTACAATGAGCAGTTCTTC	CASSLAGSSYNEQFF
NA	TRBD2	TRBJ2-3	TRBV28	TGTGCCAGCAGTCCCCTGGGGGTGATTAGCGGGAGCGATACGCAGTATTTT	CASSPLGVISGSDTQYF
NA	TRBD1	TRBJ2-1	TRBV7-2	TGTGCCAGCAGCTCCGGACAGGGCTATGAGCAGTTCTTC	CASSSGQGYEQFF
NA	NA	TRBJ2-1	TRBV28	TGTGCCAGCAGTTTAAGGAATGAGCAGTTCTTC	CASSLRNEQFF